Following are 13 T cell receptor beta chains from one sample sequenced in a study of tumor-infiltrating lymphocytes in primary liver carcinoma. TCR beta cDNA was reverse-transcribed from about 0.45 ug of total RNA. The reaction used a constant-region primer and ProtoScript II reverse transcriptase. Three nested multiplex PCR rounds of slightly modified ARM-PCR generated TCR beta libraries. Both of the initial two PCR rounds ran for about 9 cycles and employed TRBV1-TRBV30 forward primers alongside a C-beta reverse primer. MiXCR was run by TCRdb on the multiplex PCR reads, yielding one entry per CDR3 protein. The data contain about 22,000 distinct CDR3 sequences, almost 80% of them seen just once; the ten biggest clones take up around 40%. Unsorted bulk tissue (roughly 19-30 mg) underwent RNA and DNA co-extraction. Sequencing input: liver tumor tissue from sampling region 1. Subset described: tumor region T1, superior pole. The receptors come from a young woman with primary liver carcinoma and hepatitis B virus infection.

This clonotype is labeled as medium-sized. The rearrangement joins TRBV4-3 to TRBJ2-5; the D is unclear. This CDR3 contains 15 residues. The germline V and J ends were trimmed by 0 bases and 5 bases, with 13 bases remaining between them. The germline CDR1 and CDR2 sequences are LGHNA and YSLEER. The CDR3 reads CASSQDLNQWETQYF. CDR3 DNA sequence: TGCGCCAGCAGCCAAGATCTAAACCAATGGGAGACCCAGTACTTC.

About this clonotype: The junction does not match germline at one end; this may be a read error. The chain has TRBV12-3 or TRBV12-4 and TRBJ2-5; no reliable D call. This CDR3 contains 14 residues. The CDR3 loop reads CASTVPCSQETQYF. CDR3 bases: TGTGCCAGCACTGTGCCATGCTCACAAGAGACCCAATACTTC.

This clonotype is classed as medium-sized. The rearrangement uses TRBV10-3 and TRBJ1-4; maybe TRBD1 (6 bases). V lost 2 bases and J 2 bases, leaving 6 bases between the germline ends. The CDR3 is made up of 14 amino acids. Looked up from germline, CDR1 is ENHRY and CDR2 is SYGVKD. The CDR3 bases are TGTGCCATCAGTGAGAGGGGGACTAATGAAAAACTGTTTTTT. Protein sequence: CAISERGTNEKLFF.

As regards this clonotype: One end of the junction fails to match germline, which may point to a read error. The CDR3, as DNA: TGTGTCAGCAGTAACCCGACGGCTAGCGGGAGTCGAACAGATACGCAGTATTTT. Translation gives CVSSNPTASGSRTDTQYF. The chain carries TRBV5-4 and TRBJ2-3, with TRBD2 identical over 10 bases. The CDR3 has 18 amino acids. The germline V gene encodes CDR1 SGHNT and CDR2 YYREEE (reference sequence).

Remarks on this clonotype: Here the CDR3 omits its conserved ending phenylalanine or tryptophan, so a read error is the likely source. The genes are TRBV5-6 and TRBJ1-6; D remains ambiguous. The CDR3 covers 14 residues. The V gene's germline CDR1 is SGHDT and CDR2 YYEEEE. The CDR3 sequence is CASSLVALGSPLHY. Written as DNA, the CDR3 is TGTGCCAGCAGTTTGGTAGCACTGGGATCACCCCTCCACTAC.

Concerning this clonotype itself: This CDR3 is missing its conserved last phenylalanine or tryptophan, likely due to a read error. V and J are TRBV6-5 and TRBJ2-5, with TRBD1 matching over 10 bases. Germline V gene sequence: CDR1 MNHEY, CDR2 SVGAGI. This CDR3 comprises 13 residues. CDR3 nucleotide sequence: TGTGCGAGCAGTACAGACAGGGGGCAGACCCAGTACTTA. Encoded protein: CASSTDRGQTQYL.

Regarding this clonotype: Given the absence of the conserved phenylalanine or tryptophan at the CDR3 end, a read error is likely. J is TRBJ1-1 and V is TRBV4-2; tentatively, D is TRBD1 (5 bases). Germline assignment: CDR1 LGHNA and CDR2 YNFKEQ. The CDR3 totals 16 residues. In nucleotides, the CDR3 is TGTGCCAACAGCCCTGTCGAGGGGAGAGGGAACACTGAAGCTTTCGTT. Protein product: CANSPVEGRGNTEAFV.

This clonotype has a single count. Mismatch with germline at one junction end may stem from a read error. The CDR3 loop is CTSSRRQTSYYEQFF. The DNA for the CDR3 is TGTACCAGCAGCCGGAGACAGACCTCCTACTATGAGCAGTTCTTC. V gene TRBV11-1 combines with J gene TRBJ2-1; tentatively, D is TRBD1 (5 bases). The CDR3 extends over 15 amino acids. CDR1 is SGHAT and CDR2 is FQDESV in the germline V gene (reference sequence).

As concerns this clonotype: An end of the junction differs from the germline gene, which may be a read error. This sequence joins TRBV5-6 and TRBJ1-5; 7 nucleotides align to TRBD1. Germline V gene sequence: CDR1 SGHDT, CDR2 YYEEEE. This CDR3 spans 14 amino acids. The DNA for the CDR3 is TGTGCCAGAAGCACAGGGGACAGCAATCAGCCCAAGCATTTT. This codes for CARSTGDSNQPKHF.

The rearrangement uses TRBV4-1 and TRBJ2-1; D is tentatively TRBD1 or TRBD2 (6 bases each). Between the trimmed V and J ends, which lost 1 base and 13 bases, there was a span of 17 bases. Germline lookup yields CDR1 MGHRA and CDR2 YSYEKL. CDR3 length: 14 amino acids. This CDR3 reads CASSQGSGALGQFF. CDR3 nucleotide sequence: TGCGCCAGCAGCCAAGGATCGGGGGCCTTGGGACAGTTCTTC.

This clonotype was recorded at least ten times. The chain carries TRBV29-1 and TRBJ2-4; a possible D gene is TRBD2 (5 bases). The CDR3 is 15 amino acids. The V end was cut by 0 bases, the J end by 7 bases, with 16 bases between. Looked up from germline, CDR1 is SQVTM and CDR2 is ANQGSEA. The DNA of the CDR3 is TGCAGCGTTGAAGACGGTTTAGGACCGGGGAACATTCAGTACTTC. Its translation is CSVEDGLGPGNIQYF.

This clonotype was found a few times. The genes are TRBV11-3 and TRBJ2-1; D unresolved. The CDR3 length is 16 residues. The V gene lost 5 bases and the J gene lost 4 bases, with 18 bases spanning the gap. Germline CDR1 and CDR2: SGHNT and YENEEA. CDR3 in amino acids: CASSPPGDSNYNEQFF. The CDR3, as DNA: TGTGCCAGCAGCCCCCCCGGAGATTCCAATTACAATGAGCAGTTCTTC.

As for this clonotype: Given a much more abundant clone one base away, this may be a read error. V and J are TRBV18 and TRBJ2-7, with 7 bases identical to TRBD2. In germline, CDR1 is KGHSH, CDR2 LQKENI. The length of the CDR3 is 15 residues. The CDR3 region has the DNA TGTGCCACCTCACCTTCCGGCGGGAGAGTCAACGAGCAGTACTTC. This sequence encodes CATSPSGGRVNEQYF. Full variable domain (rest looked up from reference TRBV18 and TRBJ2-7): NAGVMQNPRHLVRRRGQEARLRCSPMKGHSHVYWYRQLPEEGLKFMVYLQKENIIDESGMPKERFSAEFPKEGPSILRIQQVVRGDSAAYFCATSPSGGRVNEQYFGPGTRLTVT.